This entry lists 32 T cell receptor beta chains sequenced from one sample in a study of T cell responses to AZD1222 COVID-19 vaccine (dated by TCRdb to about 2021). Libraries came from the immunoSEQ multiplex PCR assay. TCRdb retrieved this table from immuneACCESS and kept in-frame rearrangements only. Not all clones are present; in checked studies, unresolved V genes account for under half, and no reason is known for the remainder. Within this sample are 80,000 to 85,000 clones, with around 90% of them counted one time only. Roughly 8% of the sample lies in the top ten. Interpreted using the paper, the time point label stands for: about 28 days (+/-7) after the second vaccine dose. The sequences come from peripheral blood, collected 28 days after the second AZD1222 dose. These receptors were collected from an adult who received the AZD1222 COVID-19 vaccine.

This sequence joins TRBV6-2 or TRBV6-3 and TRBJ2-2; TRBD2 might be the D (5 bases). CDR3 size: 15 residues. Germline V gene lookup returns CDR1 MNHEY and CDR2 SVGEGT. Between the trimmed V and J ends, which lost 2 bases and 10 bases, there was a span of 17 bases. The CDR3 bases are TGTGCCAGCAGTTACACCAACTCTGGAGGAAAGGAGCTGTTTTTT. As protein: CASSYTNSGGKELFF.

This clone has only one observation. The CDR3 DNA is TGCAGTGCTAGTGGCGAAACTAGCACAGATACGCAGTATTTT. It encodes CSASGETSTDTQYF. The gene calls are TRBV20-1 and TRBJ2-3; D unclear. CDR3 length equals 14 residues. V lost 3 bases, J lost 0 bases, and 10 bases lay in between. CDR1 DFQATT and CDR2 SNEGSKA come from the germline V gene (reference sequence).

The chain carries TRBV28 and TRBJ2-4, with 11 bases identical to TRBD2. J gave up 0 bases and V 4 bases, and 14 bases lay outside the gene matches. The CDR3 has 20 residues. CDR1 is MDHEN and CDR2 is SYDVKM in the germline V gene. This CDR3 reads CASSSSSWGLAALAKNIQYF. For the CDR3, the DNA is TGTGCCAGCAGTTCAAGTAGTTGGGGACTAGCGGCATTAGCCAAAAACATTCAGTACTTC.

This clone was seen more than once but under ten times. This chain connects TRBV15 to TRBJ1-4, with D uncertain. Trimming took off 1 base at V and 8 bases at J, with 11 bases between the two ends. Germline V gene lookup returns CDR1 LNHNV and CDR2 YYDKDF (reference sequence). The length of the CDR3 is 14 residues. The CDR3 region is CATSRVGLKEKLFF. The CDR3 bases are TGTGCCACCAGCAGAGTAGGGCTGAAGGAAAAACTGTTTTTT.

CDR3 in amino acids: CASSLRADSTDTQYF. The DNA for the CDR3 is TGCGCCAGCAGCTTGAGGGCCGACAGCACAGATACGCAGTATTTT. V usage is TRBV5-1 and J usage is TRBJ2-3; D ambiguous. Trimming stripped 1 base from V and 0 bases from J, with 9 bases between. The length of the CDR3 is 15 residues. Looked up from germline, CDR1 is SGHRS and CDR2 is YFSETQ.

The chain combines TRBV21-1 with TRBJ1-2. TRBV21-1 is given as a pseudogene. The CDR3 extends over 11 amino acids. In nucleotides, the CDR3 is TGTGCCAGCAGCCTCGGAGGTGGCTACACCTTC. Its translation: CASSLGGGYTF.

This clone has only a few counts. This chain uses TRBV15 with TRBJ2-5, with a possible D match to TRBD2 (6 bases). The CDR3 has 14 residues. V dropped 1 base and J dropped 3 bases, with 9 bases sitting between them. Germline CDR1 and CDR2: LNHNV and YYDKDF (reference sequence). This CDR3 reads CATSRGDSEETQYF. The CDR3 coding sequence is TGTGCCACCAGCAGAGGGGACTCCGAAGAGACCCAGTACTTC.

This sequence joins TRBV27 and TRBJ1-1, with D perhaps matching TRBD1 (5 bases). Germline lookup yields CDR1 MNHEY and CDR2 SMNVEV (reference sequence). The CDR3 runs 14 residues. Trimming removed 0 bases from V and 6 bases from J, with 11 bases in between. CDR3 residues: CASSLSRGDPEAFF. In nucleotides, the CDR3 is TGTGCCAGCAGTTTATCAAGAGGGGACCCTGAAGCTTTCTTT.

The V call is TRBV29-1, the J call TRBJ2-5, with 11 bases fitting TRBD2. There are 14 residues in the CDR3. V lost 6 bases, J lost 5 bases, and 8 bases stayed unmatched. Per the germline V gene, CDR1 is SQVTM and CDR2 is ANQGSEA. CDR3: CSVLSGRAGETQYF. The CDR3 DNA sequence: TGCAGCGTCCTTAGCGGGAGGGCCGGGGAGACCCAGTACTTC. Variable domain in full (rest from reference TRBV29-1 and TRBJ2-5): SAVISQKPSRDICQRGTSLTIQCQVDSQVTMMFWYRQQPGQSLTLIATANQGSEATYESGFVIDKFPISRPNLTFSTLTVSNMSPEDSSIYLCSVLSGRAGETQYFGPGTRLLVL.

This clone was recorded once. The J gene is TRBJ2-1, the V gene TRBV5-6, with a weak D call TRBD1 (6 bases). V lost 2 bases and J lost 7, with 13 bases in between. CDR1 SGHDT and CDR2 YYEEEE come from the germline V gene. This CDR3 is 14 amino acids long. CDR3 nucleotides: TGTGCCAGCAGCTTTGGGACACCTCTGAATGAGCAGTTCTTC. It codes for CASSFGTPLNEQFF.

This chain joins TRBV18 and TRBJ2-7, with 11 bases matching TRBD2. Germline CDR1 reads KGHSH; CDR2 reads LQKENI. The J segment lost 3 bases and the V segment lost 3 bases, leaving 7 bases of the junction unmatched. This CDR3 region has 16 residues. CDR3 region: CASSPSLAGGGYEQYF. Written as DNA, the CDR3 is TGTGCCAGCTCACCGTCTCTAGCGGGAGGAGGCTACGAGCAGTACTTC. Full variable domain (outside the CDR3, taken from reference TRBV18 and TRBJ2-7): NAGVMQNPRHLVRRRGQEARLRCSPMKGHSHVYWYRQLPEEGLKFMVYLQKENIIDESGMPKERFSAEFPKEGPSILRIQQVVRGDSAAYFCASSPSLAGGGYEQYFGPGTRLTVT.

The chain recombines TRBV10-2 with TRBJ1-2; 8 nucleotides align to TRBD1. This CDR3 has 13 residues. V was pared by 7 bases and J by 5 bases, with 6 bases of the junction left unmatched. The germline V gene encodes CDR1 WSHSY and CDR2 SAAADI. The DNA for the CDR3 is TGCGCCAGCAACAAACAGGGGGTATATGGCTACACCTTC. Protein: CASNKQGVYGYTF.

About this clone itself: The sample holds other DNA sequences that translate to the same CDR3. V and J are TRBV5-4 and TRBJ2-5; 7 bases map to TRBD1. The J segment lost 2 bases and the V segment lost 3 bases, leaving 4 bases of the junction unmatched. The CDR3 totals 14 residues. The germline CDR1 and CDR2 sequences are SGHNT and YYREEE (reference sequence). In nucleotides, the CDR3 is TGTGCCAGCAGCTCCGGGACAGCTCAAGAGACCCAGTACTTC. This encodes CASSSGTAQETQYF.

The chain recombines TRBV6-2 or TRBV6-3 with TRBJ1-1, with D hard to call. CDR3 length: 14 residues. Germline V CDR1 and CDR2: MNHEY, SVGEGT. V lost 1 base, J lost 6 bases, and 12 bases lay in between. The CDR3 spells CASSYFGDMAEAFF. For the CDR3, the DNA is TGTGCCAGCAGTTACTTCGGGGATATGGCTGAAGCTTTCTTT.

This chain uses TRBV5-1 with TRBJ2-2, with D possibly matching TRBD2 (5 bases). V lost 4 bases and J 2 bases, leaving 18 bases between the germline ends. This CDR3 comprises 17 residues. In germline, CDR1 is SGHRS, CDR2 YFSETQ. CDR3 amino acids: CASSTDLESGNTGELFF. In DNA, the CDR3 is TGCGCCAGCAGCACCGACCTAGAGAGCGGAAACACCGGGGAGCTGTTTTTT. The full variable domain, in which reference TRBV5-1 and TRBJ2-2 provide the parts outside the CDR3, is KAGVTQTPRYLIKTRGQQVTLSCSPISGHRSVSWYQQTPGQGLQFLFEYFSETQRNKGNFPGRFSGRQFSNSRSEMNVSTLELGDSALYLCASSTDLESGNTGELFFGEGSRLTVL.

The genes are TRBV19 and TRBJ1-5; tentative D call: TRBD1 (5 bases). Germline V CDR1 and CDR2: LNHDA, SQIVND (reference sequence). V lost 7 bases, J lost 11 bases, and 18 bases lay in between. The CDR3 sequence is 13 residues long. The CDR3 region has the DNA TGTGCCAGTAAACCGGCCCTCCGGGGGGCCCAGCATTTT. Translated: CASKPALRGAQHF. The variable domain in full, with the rest retrieved from reference TRBV19 and TRBJ1-5, is DGGITQSPKYLFRKEGQNVTLSCEQNLNHDAMYWYRQDPGQGLRLIYYSQIVNDFQKGDIAEGYSVSREKKESFPLTVTSAQKNPTAFYLCASKPALRGAQHFGDGTRLSIL.

The V and J genes are TRBV4-2 and TRBJ1-5; D gene unclear. The CDR3 has 15 amino acids. Looked up from germline, CDR1 is LGHNA and CDR2 is YNFKEQ. V was cut by 0 bases and J by 2 bases, with 8 bases left in between. DNA of the CDR3: TGTGCCAGCAGCCAAGAGCTCGCCGGCAATCAGCCCCAGCATTTT. It translates to CASSQELAGNQPQHF.

The genes are TRBV6-1 and TRBJ2-7, with D maybe TRBD1 (5 bases). V was trimmed by 2 bases and J by 1 base, leaving 12 bases between them. Germline lookup yields CDR1 MNHNS and CDR2 SASEGT. The CDR3 has 15 residues. The CDR3 region has the DNA TGTGCCAGCAGTGAATTTTTACAGGTGTCCTACGAGCAGTACTTC. It encodes CASSEFLQVSYEQYF.

This sequence joins TRBV4-1 and TRBJ1-4, with D maybe TRBD1 (6 bases). This CDR3 has 18 amino acids. The V end was cut by 4 bases, the J end by 5 bases, with 23 bases between. Germline V gene data show CDR1 as MGHRA and CDR2 as YSYEKL. This CDR3 is CASSRQSFRDTPNEKLFF. DNA of the CDR3: TGCGCCAGCAGCCGTCAGTCATTCCGGGACACACCAAATGAAAAACTGTTTTTT.

The chain joins TRBV6-6 to TRBJ2-3, with 14 positions matching TRBD2. After removal of 5 bases from V and 7 bases from J, the junction contained 14 bases not matched to a gene. There are 18 residues in the CDR3. CDR1 is MNHNY, CDR2 SVGAGI, per germline (reference sequence). The CDR3 spells CASSHPIGTSGGMYTQYF. The CDR3 bases are TGTGCCAGCAGTCACCCAATTGGGACTAGCGGGGGCATGTATACGCAGTATTTT.

V gene TRBV11-3 combines with J gene TRBJ2-2; TRBD1 aligns across 9 bases. Germline V gives CDR1 SGHNT, CDR2 YENEEA. CDR3 length: 14 amino acids. With V trimmed by 6 bases and J by 5 bases, 4 bases remained unmatched. CDR3 sequence (DNA): TGTGCCAGCAGTCCCGGGACAGGGACCGGGGAGCTGTTTTTT. This translates into CASSPGTGTGELFF.

In its sample, this clone was seen many times. The chain employs TRBV7-9 and TRBJ1-4; D unresolved. CDR1 and CDR2 (germline): SEHNR, FQNEAQ (reference sequence). V shed 5 bases and J shed 3 bases, with 16 bases lying between them. There are 16 residues in the CDR3. DNA of the CDR3: TGTGCCAGCAGCGACAACTCGTTAGGTGCTAATGAAAAACTGTTTTTT. Amino acids: CASSDNSLGANEKLFF.

This clone was seen only once. V usage is TRBV6-2 or TRBV6-3 and J usage is TRBJ1-1; D unclear. CDR1 is MNHEY, CDR2 SVGEGT, per germline. The CDR3 totals 13 residues. Trimming stripped 4 bases from V and 1 base from J, with 7 bases between. CDR3: CASSFQANTEAFF. The CDR3 DNA follows: TGTGCCAGCAGTTTCCAGGCGAACACTGAAGCTTTCTTT.

V and J are TRBV6-2 or TRBV6-3 and TRBJ1-5, with D possibly matching TRBD1 (6 bases). Per the germline V gene, CDR1 is MNHEY and CDR2 is SVGEGT. V lost 3 bases, J lost 2 bases, and 8 bases lay in between. The CDR3 contains 14 residues. The CDR3 protein is CASSYGGRNQPQHF. The CDR3 coding sequence is TGTGCCAGCAGTTATGGGGGGCGCAATCAGCCCCAGCATTTT.

DNA of the CDR3: TGTGCCACCAGTAAGGGCAGAGATTACTCTGGGGCCAACGTCCTGACTTTC. It codes for CATSKGRDYSGANVLTF. The chain is built from TRBV24-1 and TRBJ2-6, with D unresolved. The germline V gene has CDR1 KGHDR and CDR2 SFDVKD. The CDR3 runs 17 residues. The V end was cut by 6 bases, the J end by 0 bases, with 14 bases between.

This clone was detected only once. The V call is TRBV7-2, the J call TRBJ2-1, with a tentative D call TRBD2 (6 bases). Germline V lookup: CDR1 SGHTA, CDR2 FQGNSA. Deletions cut 3 bases from V and 3 bases from J, with 12 bases between. The CDR3 spans 15 residues. The CDR3 reads CASSLEGGSYNEQFF. The CDR3 DNA reads TGTGCCAGCAGCTTGGAGGGTGGGAGCTACAATGAGCAGTTCTTC.

The chain couples TRBV6-4 to TRBJ2-1, with 7 nucleotides matching TRBD1. The CDR3 has 17 residues. J gave up 0 bases and V 6 bases, and 11 bases lay outside the gene matches. Germline V gene sequence: CDR1 MRHNA, CDR2 SNTAGT. Here the CDR3 DNA reads TGTGCCAGCAGCCCGCAGGCAGGGGGATTCTCCTACAATGAGCAGTTCTTC. The encoded protein is CASSPQAGGFSYNEQFF.

The chain combines TRBV18 with TRBJ2-4; D may be TRBD2 (5 bases). The CDR3 has 16 amino acids. V was clipped by 8 bases and J by 5 bases, with 22 bases between them. Germline lookup yields CDR1 KGHSH and CDR2 LQKENI. The CDR3 sequence: CASTKTSLGGENIQYF. The CDR3 DNA is TGTGCCAGCACTAAAACGTCCCTAGGAGGTGAAAACATTCAGTACTTC. The full variable domain, its missing parts supplied by reference TRBV18 and TRBJ2-4, is NAGVMQNPRHLVRRRGQEARLRCSPMKGHSHVYWYRQLPEEGLKFMVYLQKENIIDESGMPKERFSAEFPKEGPSILRIQQVVRGDSAAYFCASTKTSLGGENIQYFGAGTRLSVL.

Only a few counts were recorded for this clone. V gene TRBV28 combines with J gene TRBJ2-7; maybe TRBD1 (6 bases). CDR1 and CDR2 (germline): MDHEN, SYDVKM. V dropped 7 bases and J dropped 2 bases, with 6 bases sitting between them. The CDR3 totals 11 residues. CDR3 DNA: TGTGCCAGCACAGGGGCCTACGAGCAGTACTTC. It is translated as CASTGAYEQYF.

The DNA of the CDR3 is TGTGCCAGTAGTATGATCCCACAGGGGAACTATGGCTACACCTTC. This encodes CASSMIPQGNYGYTF. This sequence joins TRBV19 and TRBJ1-2; 7 bases line up with TRBD1. J gave up 2 bases and V 3 bases, and 6 bases lay outside the gene matches. This CDR3 contains 15 residues. Germline V gene lookup returns CDR1 LNHDA and CDR2 SQIVND (reference sequence).

The chain carries TRBV5-1 and TRBJ2-5; TRBD2 matches at 8 bases. The CDR3 sequence is 12 residues long. The V segment lost 5 bases and the J segment 3 bases; nucleotides outside the gene matches: 0. Germline lookup yields CDR1 SGHRS and CDR2 YFSETQ. The CDR3 sequence is CASRAGEETQYF. CDR3 coding DNA: TGCGCCAGCAGAGCGGGGGAAGAGACCCAGTACTTC.

This chain connects TRBV29-1 to TRBJ1-1; TRBD1 is a possible D gene (6 bases). The V end lost 4 bases, the J end lost 2 bases, and 11 bases lay between the germline ends. Germline V gene sequence: CDR1 SQVTM, CDR2 ANQGSEA. This CDR3 has 13 residues. The CDR3 spells CSVARGGNTEAFF. The CDR3 DNA reads as TGCAGCGTTGCGAGGGGGGGAAACACTGAAGCTTTCTTT.